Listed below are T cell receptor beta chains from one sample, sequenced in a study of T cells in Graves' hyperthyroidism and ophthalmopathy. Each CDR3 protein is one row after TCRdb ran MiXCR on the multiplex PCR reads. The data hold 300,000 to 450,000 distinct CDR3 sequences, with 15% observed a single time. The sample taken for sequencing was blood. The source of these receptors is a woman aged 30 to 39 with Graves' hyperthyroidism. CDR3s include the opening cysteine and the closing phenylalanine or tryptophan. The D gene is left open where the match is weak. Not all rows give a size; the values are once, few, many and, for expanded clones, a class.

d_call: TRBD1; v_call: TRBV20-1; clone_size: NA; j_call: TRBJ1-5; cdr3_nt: TGCAGTGCTAGGCCGACAGGGAATAGCAATCAGCCCCAGCATTTT; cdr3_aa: CSARPTGNSNQPQHF
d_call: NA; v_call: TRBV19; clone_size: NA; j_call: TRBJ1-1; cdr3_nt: TGTGCCAGTAGTATGTATAACGGGAACACTGAAGCTTTCTTT; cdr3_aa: CASSMYNGNTEAFF
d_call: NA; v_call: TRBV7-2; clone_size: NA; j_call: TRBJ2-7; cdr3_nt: TGTGCCAGCAACACCCTACCAGTTAGGGAGACCGATGAGCAGTACTTC; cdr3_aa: CASNTLPVRETDEQYF
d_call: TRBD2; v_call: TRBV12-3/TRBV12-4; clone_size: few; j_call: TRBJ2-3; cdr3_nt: TGTGCCAGCAGGCCGACTAGCGGGAGGGCCACAGATACGCAGTATTTT; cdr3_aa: CASRPTSGRATDTQYF
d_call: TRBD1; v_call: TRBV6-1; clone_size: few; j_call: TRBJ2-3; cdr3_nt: TGTGCCAGCATCTGGGACAGGGTGAGAGATACGCAGTATTTT; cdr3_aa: CASIWDRVRDTQYF
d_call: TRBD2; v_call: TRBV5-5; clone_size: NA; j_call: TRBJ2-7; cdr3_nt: TGTGCCAGCAGCTGGTGGACTAGCGGGTACGAGCAGTACTTC; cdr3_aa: CASSWWTSGYEQYF
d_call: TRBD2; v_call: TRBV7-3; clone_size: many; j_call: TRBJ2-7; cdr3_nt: TGTGCCAGCAGCTTAACGGCGCGGGAGATCAACGAGCAGTACTTC; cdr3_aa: CASSLTAREINEQYF
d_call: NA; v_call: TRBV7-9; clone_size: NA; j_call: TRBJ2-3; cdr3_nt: TGTGCCAGCAGCTTGCCAGGTGATGTGCGGGGAGATACGCAGTATTTT; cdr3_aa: CASSLPGDVRGDTQYF
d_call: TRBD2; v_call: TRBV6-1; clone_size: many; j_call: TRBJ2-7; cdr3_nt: TGTGCCAGCAGTTTGGAGGGAGGGCCCTACGAGCAGTACTTC; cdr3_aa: CASSLEGGPYEQYF
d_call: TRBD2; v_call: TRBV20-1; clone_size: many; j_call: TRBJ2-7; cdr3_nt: TGCAGTGCTAGACTAGCGGATCTCTCCTACGAGCAGTACTTC; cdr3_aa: CSARLADLSYEQYF
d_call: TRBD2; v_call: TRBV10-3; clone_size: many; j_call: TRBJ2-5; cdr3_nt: TGTGCCATCAGTGGACTAGCGGGAGCGGAGACCCAGTACTTC; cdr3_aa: CAISGLAGAETQYF
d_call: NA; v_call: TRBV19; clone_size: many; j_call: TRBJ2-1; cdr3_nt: TGTGCCAGTAGCCATGGGGCTAACAATGAGCAGTTCTTC; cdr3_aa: CASSHGANNEQFF
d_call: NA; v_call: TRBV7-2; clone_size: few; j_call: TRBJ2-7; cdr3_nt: TGTGCCAGCAGCTTAGATGTAGGGGCAGGGTTGTACGAGCAGTACTTC; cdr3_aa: CASSLDVGAGLYEQYF
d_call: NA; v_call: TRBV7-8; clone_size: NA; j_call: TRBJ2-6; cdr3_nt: TGTGCCAGCAGTTCCCCCCCTTACTCTGGGGCCAACGTCCTGATTTTC; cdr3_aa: CASSSPPYSGANVLIF
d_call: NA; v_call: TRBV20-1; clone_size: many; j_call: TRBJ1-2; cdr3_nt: TGCAGTGCTAGGCCCGGGGGAGGGAGTACTAACTATGGCTACACCTTC; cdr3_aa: CSARPGGGSTNYGYTF
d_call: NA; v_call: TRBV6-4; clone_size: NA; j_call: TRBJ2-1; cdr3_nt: TGTGCCAGCAGACGGGACTTTATGTCAAGTGAGCAGTTCTTC; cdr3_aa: CASRRDFMSSEQFF
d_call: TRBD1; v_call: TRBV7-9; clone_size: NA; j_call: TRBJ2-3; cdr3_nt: TGTGCCAGCAGCTCGCACCCCGGGACAGCTAGCACAGATACGCAGTATTTT; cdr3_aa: CASSSHPGTASTDTQYF
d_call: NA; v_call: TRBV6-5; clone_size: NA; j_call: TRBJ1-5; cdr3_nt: TGTGCCAGCAGTTCCGCCCGCGGGGTAAATCAGCCCCAGCATTTT; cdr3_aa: CASSSARGVNQPQHF
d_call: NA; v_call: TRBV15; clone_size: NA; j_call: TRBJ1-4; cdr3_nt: TGTGCCACCAGCAGAGATTGGGATGAAAAACTGTTTTTT; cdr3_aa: CATSRDWDEKLFF
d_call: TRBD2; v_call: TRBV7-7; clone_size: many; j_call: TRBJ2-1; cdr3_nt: TGTGCTAGCAGCCGAGCGGGAGGGGGGCATGAGCAGTTCTTC; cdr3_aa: CASSRAGGGHEQFF
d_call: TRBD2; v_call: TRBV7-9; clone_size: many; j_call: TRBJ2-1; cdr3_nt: TGTGCCAGCAGCTACTGGGGGGCCAGGGGACTAGCGAATGAGCAGTTCTTC; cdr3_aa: CASSYWGARGLANEQFF
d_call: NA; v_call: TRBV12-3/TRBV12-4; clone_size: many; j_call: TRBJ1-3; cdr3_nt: TGTGCCAGCAGTCTCGGGAGCTCTGGAAACACCATATATTTT; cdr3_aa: CASSLGSSGNTIYF
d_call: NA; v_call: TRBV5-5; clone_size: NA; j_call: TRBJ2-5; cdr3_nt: TGTGCCAGCAGCTTGTGGTTTCAGGGAAAAGAGACCCAGTACTTC; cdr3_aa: CASSLWFQGKETQYF
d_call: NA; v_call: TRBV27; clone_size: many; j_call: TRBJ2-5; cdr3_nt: TGTGCCAGCAGTTTGTTCAGGGGTGAGACCCAGTACTTC; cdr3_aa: CASSLFRGETQYF
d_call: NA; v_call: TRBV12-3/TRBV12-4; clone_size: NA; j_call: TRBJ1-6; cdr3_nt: TGTGCCAGCAGTTTACTGTTGGTTAATTCACCCCTCCACTTT; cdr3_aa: CASSLLLVNSPLHF
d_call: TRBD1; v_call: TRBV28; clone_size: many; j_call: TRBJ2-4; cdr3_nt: TGTGCCAGCAACCAACAGGGGATATCCAAAAACATTCAGTACTTC; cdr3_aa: CASNQQGISKNIQYF
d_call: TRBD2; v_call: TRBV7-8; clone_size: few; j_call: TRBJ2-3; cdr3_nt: TGTGCCAGCAGCCCTCGACCCCTAGCGGGAGGGCCGGGAGATACGCAGTATTTT; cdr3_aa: CASSPRPLAGGPGDTQYF
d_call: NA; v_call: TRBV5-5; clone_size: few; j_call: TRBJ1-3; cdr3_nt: TGTGCCAGCAGCTTGACAGCGGGTTCCTCTGGAAACACCATATATTTT; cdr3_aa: CASSLTAGSSGNTIYF
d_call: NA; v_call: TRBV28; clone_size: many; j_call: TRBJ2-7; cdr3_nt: TGTGCCAGCAGTTTGGGCGAGCAGTACTTC; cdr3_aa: CASSLGEQYF
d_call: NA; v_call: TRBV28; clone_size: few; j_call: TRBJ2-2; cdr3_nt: TGTGCCGGCAGTCCGCGGACTCCGAACACCGGGGAGCTGTTTTTT; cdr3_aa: CAGSPRTPNTGELFF
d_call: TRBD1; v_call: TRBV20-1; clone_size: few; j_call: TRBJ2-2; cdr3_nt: TGCAGTGCCGCGGGGGACAGGGTCACCGGGGAGCTGTTTTTT; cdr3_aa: CSAAGDRVTGELFF
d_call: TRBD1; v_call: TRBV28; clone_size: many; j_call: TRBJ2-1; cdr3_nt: TGTGCCAGCAGTTTGTTTTTGGGCTTGACAGGGGGTATTAATGAGCAGTTCTTC; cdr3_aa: CASSLFLGLTGGINEQFF
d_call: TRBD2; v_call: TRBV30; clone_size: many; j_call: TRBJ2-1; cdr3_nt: TGTGCCTGGAGCTTAGCGGGCATGTACGGCGATGAGCAGTTCTTC; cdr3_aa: CAWSLAGMYGDEQFF
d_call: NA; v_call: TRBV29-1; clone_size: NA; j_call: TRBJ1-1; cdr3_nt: TGCAGCGTTGTAGGCAGGGGGAACACTGAAGCTTTCTTT; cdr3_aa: CSVVGRGNTEAFF
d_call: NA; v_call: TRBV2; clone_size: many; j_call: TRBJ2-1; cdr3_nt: TGTGCCAGCAATGGCGGGTTTGTTTACAATGAGCAGTTCTTC; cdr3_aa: CASNGGFVYNEQFF
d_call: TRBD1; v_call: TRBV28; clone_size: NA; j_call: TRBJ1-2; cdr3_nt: TGTGCCAGCAGCCCAGGGGGCGCAAGTGACTATGGCTACACCTTC; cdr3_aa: CASSPGGASDYGYTF
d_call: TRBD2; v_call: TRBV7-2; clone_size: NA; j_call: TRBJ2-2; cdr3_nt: TGTGCCAGCAGCTTAGGCGTACTAGCGGGAGGAAGAACCGGGGAGCTGTTTTTT; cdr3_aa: CASSLGVLAGGRTGELFF
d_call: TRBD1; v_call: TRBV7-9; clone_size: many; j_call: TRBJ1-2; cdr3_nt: TGTGCCAGCAGCTTAGGGGACAGGGTCTATGGCTACACCTTC; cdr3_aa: CASSLGDRVYGYTF
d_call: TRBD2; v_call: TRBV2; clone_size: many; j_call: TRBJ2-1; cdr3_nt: TGTGCCAGCAGGAAAGGACTAGCGTACAATGAGCAGTTCTTC; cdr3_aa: CASRKGLAYNEQFF
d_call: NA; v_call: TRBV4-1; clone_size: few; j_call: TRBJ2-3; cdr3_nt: TGCGCCAGCAGCCCCCTTCCAGATGGGGAAACAGATACGCAGTATTTT; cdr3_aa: CASSPLPDGETDTQYF
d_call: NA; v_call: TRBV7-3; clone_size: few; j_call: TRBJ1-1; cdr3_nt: TGTGCCAGCAGCTCCGGCGGTGCCACTGAAGCTTTCTTT; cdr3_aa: CASSSGGATEAFF
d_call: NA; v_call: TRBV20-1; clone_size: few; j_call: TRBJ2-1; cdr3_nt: TGCAGTACGCGGGACCTCATCTCCTACAATGAGCAGTTCTTC; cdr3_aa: CSTRDLISYNEQFF
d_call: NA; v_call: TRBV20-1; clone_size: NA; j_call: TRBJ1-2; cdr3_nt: TGCAGTGTTGCCGGGCTGTATGGCTACACCTTC; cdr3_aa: CSVAGLYGYTF
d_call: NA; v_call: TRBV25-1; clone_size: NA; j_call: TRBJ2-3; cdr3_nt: TGTGCCAGCGCCGCTGGGGATACGCAGTATTTT; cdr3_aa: CASAAGDTQYF
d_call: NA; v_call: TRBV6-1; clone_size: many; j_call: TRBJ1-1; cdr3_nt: TGTGCCAGCAGTGAGTACAGACTAGAAGCTTTCTTT; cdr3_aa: CASSEYRLEAFF
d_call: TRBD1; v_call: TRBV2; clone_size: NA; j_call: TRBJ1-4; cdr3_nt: TGTGCCAGCAGTTCGACAGGGAATGAAAAACTGTTTTTT; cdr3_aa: CASSSTGNEKLFF
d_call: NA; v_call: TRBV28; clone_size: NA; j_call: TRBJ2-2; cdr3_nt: TGTGCCAGCACCCCGCCCCGGACTAACACCGGGGAGCTGTTTTTT; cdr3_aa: CASTPPRTNTGELFF
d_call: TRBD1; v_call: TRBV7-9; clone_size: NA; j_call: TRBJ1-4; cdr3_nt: TGTGCCAGCAGCCGCCGGACAGGGAATGAAAAACTGTTTTTT; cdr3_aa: CASSRRTGNEKLFF
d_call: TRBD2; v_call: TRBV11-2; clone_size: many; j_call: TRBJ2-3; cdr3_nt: TGTGCCAGCAGCAAGCGAGCGCCGACTAGCCTCGCCCCAGATACGCAGTATTTT; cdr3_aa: CASSKRAPTSLAPDTQYF
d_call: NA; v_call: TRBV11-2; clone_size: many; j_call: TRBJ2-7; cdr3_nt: TGTGCCAGCAGCCTACGCCTGCATGGCGAGCAGTACTTC; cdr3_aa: CASSLRLHGEQYF
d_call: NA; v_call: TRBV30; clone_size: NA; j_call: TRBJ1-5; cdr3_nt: TGTGCCTGGAGTGCCACAGGGACCCATCAGCCCCAGCATTTT; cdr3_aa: CAWSATGTHQPQHF
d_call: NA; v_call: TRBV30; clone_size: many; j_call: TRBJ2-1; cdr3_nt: TGTGCCTGGAGTACCCCCAGGCGTTTAAGGGGGGAATACAATGAGCAGTTCTTC; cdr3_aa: CAWSTPRRLRGEYNEQFF
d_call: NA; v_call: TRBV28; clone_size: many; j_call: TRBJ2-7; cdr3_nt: TGTGCCACCCTGAGGGAGGACGAGCAGTACTTC; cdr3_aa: CATLREDEQYF